The present TCR beta chain was sequenced within a study of T-cell reconstitution after alpha-beta-depleted transplantation in children. Findings and caveats of the study: Hyperexpanded clones declined; after one year, newly produced T cells mostly supplied diversity.

Concerning this clonotype: What it recognizes is unknown.

Preparation of the TCRbeta library was carried out with unique molecular identifiers. TCRdb redid the calling of the PCR reads with MiXCR, one entry per CDR3 protein. This sample has about 200,000 distinct CDR3 sequences, with 5% to 7.5% found just once. V was trimmed by 0 bases and J by 1 base, leaving 6 bases between them. The CDR3 contains 13 residues. Germline CDR1 reads GTSNPN; CDR2 reads SVGIG (reference sequence). The specimen was PBMCs, collected before TCRalphabeta/CD19-depleted stem cell transplant. J is TRBJ1-1 and V is TRBV30; D is undetermined. This TCR was recovered from a girl under three years old with combined immunodeficiency, due to receive a stem cell transplant. CDR3 amino acids: CAWSVMENTEAFF. Here the CDR3 DNA reads TGTGCCTGGAGTGTAATGGAGAACACTGAAGCTTTCTTT.